The rows below give T cell receptor beta chains drawn from one sample of a study of shared T cell receptors in the human thymus. The method was immunoSEQ multiplex PCR; TCRdb's version includes in-frame clones alone and lacks a portion of them. The data contain more than 550,000 clones, about 90% of them singletons. These data also formed part of another study, on human thymus T cells.

The sequencing sample was made of thymocytes. The receptor source for this set is a boy less than two years old with a congenital heart defect. The CDR3 runs from the conserved cysteine through the conserved F or W. The order of the fields is clone size, J gene, D gene, V gene, CDR3 DNA, CDR3 protein. A D gene is named only where the DNA matches it firmly. Rows may omit the clone size; those that give it use once, few, many or a size class.

. TRBJ2-7 TRBD1 TRBV10-2 TGCGCCAGCACGACAGGGAAGGTTGGCGAGCAGTACTTC CASTTGKVGEQYF
once TRBJ2-1 TRBD2 TRBV4-1 TGCGCCAGCGGTAGCGGGCCGCCCTCCTACAATGAGCAGTTCTTC CASGSGPPSYNEQFF
. TRBJ2-3 TRBD2 TRBV30 TGTGCCTGGATTAGACGAGGAGCGGGGTTCACAGATACGCAGTATTTT CAWIRRGAGFTDTQYF
once TRBJ2-1 . TRBV9 TGTGCCAGCAGCGCGGTAGGGTGGCGGGGGCCCTACAATGAGCAGTTCTTC CASSAVGWRGPYNEQFF
. TRBJ1-2 TRBD1 TRBV28 TGTGCCATTGGGACAGGGAAGGACTATGGCTACACCTTC CAIGTGKDYGYTF
. TRBJ2-1 TRBD2 TRBV4-1 TGCGCCAGCAGCCAAGGCGGGGGGGGGCTCTCCTACAATGAGCAGTTCTTC CASSQGGGGLSYNEQFF
. TRBJ1-5 . TRBV4-2 TGTGCCAGCAGCCAAGAACCTGGGGGGGGCAATCAGCCCCAGCATTTT CASSQEPGGGNQPQHF
once TRBJ2-1 . TRBV4-3 TGCGCCAGCAGCCAAGGGAGTTGGCGGAGGGGCGATGAGCAGTTCTTC CASSQGSWRRGDEQFF
. TRBJ2-5 TRBD2 TRBV5-5 TGTGCCAGCAGCGGTGGGCGTAGCGGGGCCCACCAAGAGACCCAGTACTTC CASSGGRSGAHQETQYF
. TRBJ1-2 TRBD1 TRBV7-2 TGTGCCAGCAGCTGTGGACAGGGTAACTATGGCTACACCTTC CASSCGQGNYGYTF
once TRBJ1-5 . TRBV19 TGTGCCAGTAGTTTACAACAGAAACGCAATCAGCCCCAGCATTTT CASSLQQKRNQPQHF
. TRBJ2-7 TRBD1 TRBV5-5 TGTGCCAGCAGCTTCTACCGGGACAGGACCTCCTACGAGCAGTACTTC CASSFYRDRTSYEQYF
. TRBJ2-5 TRBD2 TRBV9 TGTGCCAGCAGCGTGGGGACTAGCGGGGGGCAAAGAGAGACCCAGTACTTC CASSVGTSGGQRETQYF
. TRBJ1-2 . TRBV5-1 TGCGCCAGCAGCTTGGCGGGCCAGGGGAAAGCAGTTGGAGGCTACACCTTC CASSLAGQGKAVGGYTF
. TRBJ1-2 . TRBV5-6 TGTGCCAGCAGCCTCGGGGCCGGGGGGGGCGACTACGGCTACACCTTC CASSLGAGGGDYGYTF
. TRBJ1-3 TRBD1 TRBV4-1 TGCGCCAGCAGCCGCGTGGGACAGACATCTGGAAACACCATATATTTT CASSRVGQTSGNTIYF
. TRBJ2-7 TRBD2 TRBV27 TGTGCCAGCAGCTGGACTAGCGGGGCAAACTACGAGCAGTACTTC CASSWTSGANYEQYF
. TRBJ2-1 TRBD2 TRBV4-3 TGCGCCAGCAGCCAACCATTGACTAGCGAGCAGTTCTTC CASSQPLTSEQFF
few TRBJ2-7 TRBD1 TRBV4-2 TGTGCCAGCAGCCGCCTAAGACAGGGGGCTTACGAGCAGTACTTC CASSRLRQGAYEQYF
once TRBJ2-5 TRBD2 TRBV4-1 TGCGCCAGCAGCCAAGGACTAGCGGGGGCAAAAGAGACCCAGTACTTC CASSQGLAGAKETQYF
. TRBJ2-2 . TRBV28 TGTGCCAGCAGTTTAGGCAGGGTTGACACCGGGGAGCTGTTTTTT CASSLGRVDTGELFF
once TRBJ2-7 . TRBV27 TGTGCCAGCAGTTCCCATAACCAGGGGCGAGCTTACGAGCAGTACTTC CASSSHNQGRAYEQYF
. TRBJ1-1 TRBD1 TRBV5-1 TGCGCCAGCAGCTGTACCGGGACAGGGGACACTGAAGCTTTCTTT CASSCTGTGDTEAFF
. TRBJ2-1 . TRBV19 TGTGCCAGTAGTAGACGGCGCACTACCGGCTACAATGAGCAGTTCTTC CASSRRRTTGYNEQFF